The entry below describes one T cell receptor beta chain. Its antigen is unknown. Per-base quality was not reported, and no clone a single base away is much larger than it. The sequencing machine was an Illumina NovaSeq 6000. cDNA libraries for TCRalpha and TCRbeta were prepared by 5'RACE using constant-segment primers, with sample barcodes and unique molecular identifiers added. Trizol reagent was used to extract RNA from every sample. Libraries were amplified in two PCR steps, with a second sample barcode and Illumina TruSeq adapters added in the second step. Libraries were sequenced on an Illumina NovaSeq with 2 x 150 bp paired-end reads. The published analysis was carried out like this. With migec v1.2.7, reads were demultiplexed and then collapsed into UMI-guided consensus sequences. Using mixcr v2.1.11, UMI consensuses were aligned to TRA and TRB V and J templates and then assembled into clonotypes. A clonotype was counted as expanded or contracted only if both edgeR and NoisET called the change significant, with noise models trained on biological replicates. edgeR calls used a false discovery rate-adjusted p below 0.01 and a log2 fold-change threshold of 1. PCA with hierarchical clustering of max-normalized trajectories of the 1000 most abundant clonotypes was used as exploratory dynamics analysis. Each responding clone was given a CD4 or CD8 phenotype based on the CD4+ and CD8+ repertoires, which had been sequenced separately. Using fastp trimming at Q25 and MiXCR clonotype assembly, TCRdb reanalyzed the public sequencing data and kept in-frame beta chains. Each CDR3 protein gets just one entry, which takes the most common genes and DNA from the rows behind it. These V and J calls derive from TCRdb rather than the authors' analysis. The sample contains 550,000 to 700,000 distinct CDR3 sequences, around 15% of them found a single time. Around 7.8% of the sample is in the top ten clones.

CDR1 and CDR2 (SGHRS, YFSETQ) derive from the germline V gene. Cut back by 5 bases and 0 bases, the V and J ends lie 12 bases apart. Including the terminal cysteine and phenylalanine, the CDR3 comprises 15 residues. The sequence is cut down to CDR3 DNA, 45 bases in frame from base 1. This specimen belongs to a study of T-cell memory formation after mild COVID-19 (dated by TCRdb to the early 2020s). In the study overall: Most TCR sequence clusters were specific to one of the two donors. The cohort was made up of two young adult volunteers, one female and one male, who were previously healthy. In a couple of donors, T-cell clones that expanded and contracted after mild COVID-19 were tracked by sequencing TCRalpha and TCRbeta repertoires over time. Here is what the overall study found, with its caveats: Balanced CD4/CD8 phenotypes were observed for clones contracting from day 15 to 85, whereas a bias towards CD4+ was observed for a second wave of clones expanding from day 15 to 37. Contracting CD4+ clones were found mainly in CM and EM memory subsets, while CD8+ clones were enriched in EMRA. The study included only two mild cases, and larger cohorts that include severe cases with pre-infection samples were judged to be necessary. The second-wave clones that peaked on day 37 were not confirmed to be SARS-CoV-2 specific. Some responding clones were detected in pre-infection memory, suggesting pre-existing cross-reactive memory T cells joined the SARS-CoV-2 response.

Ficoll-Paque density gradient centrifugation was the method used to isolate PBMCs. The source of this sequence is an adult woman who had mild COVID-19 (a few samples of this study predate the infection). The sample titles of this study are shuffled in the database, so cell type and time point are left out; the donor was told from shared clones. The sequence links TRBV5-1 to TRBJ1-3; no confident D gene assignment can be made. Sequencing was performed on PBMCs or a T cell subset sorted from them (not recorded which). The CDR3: CASRTGDNSGNTIYF. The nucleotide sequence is TGCGCCAGCAGGACCGGAGATAACTCTGGAAACACCATATATTTT.